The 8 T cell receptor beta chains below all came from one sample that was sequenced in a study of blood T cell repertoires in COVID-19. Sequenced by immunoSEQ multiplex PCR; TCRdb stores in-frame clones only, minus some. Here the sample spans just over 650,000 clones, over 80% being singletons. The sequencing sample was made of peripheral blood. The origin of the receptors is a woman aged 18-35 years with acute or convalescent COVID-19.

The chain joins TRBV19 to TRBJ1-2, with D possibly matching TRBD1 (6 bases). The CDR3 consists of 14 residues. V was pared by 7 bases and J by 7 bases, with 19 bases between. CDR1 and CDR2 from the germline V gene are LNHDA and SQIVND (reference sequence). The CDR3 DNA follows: TGTGCCAGTATCGACGGGAGGGGGGGCTTTGGCTACACCTTC. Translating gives CASIDGRGGFGYTF.

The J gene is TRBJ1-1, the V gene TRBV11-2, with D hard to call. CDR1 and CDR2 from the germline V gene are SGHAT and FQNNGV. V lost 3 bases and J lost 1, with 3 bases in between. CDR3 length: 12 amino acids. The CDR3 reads CASSFRNTEAFF. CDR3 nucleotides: TGTGCCAGCAGCTTCAGGAACACTGAAGCTTTCTTT.

The CDR3 loop is CASSTGTGTYEQYF. Here the CDR3 DNA reads TGCGCCAGCAGCACAGGGACAGGGACCTACGAGCAGTACTTC. This chain links TRBV5-1 with TRBJ2-7, with TRBD1 matching 9 bases. Germline loops: CDR1 SGHRS, CDR2 YFSETQ. CDR3 length equals 14 residues. With V trimmed by 4 bases and J by 2 bases, 4 bases remained unmatched.

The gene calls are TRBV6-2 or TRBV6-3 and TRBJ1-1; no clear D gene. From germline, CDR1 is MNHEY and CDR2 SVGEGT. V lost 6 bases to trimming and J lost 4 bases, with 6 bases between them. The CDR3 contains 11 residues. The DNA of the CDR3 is TGTGCCAGCAGCCGGAGCACTGAAGCTTTCTTT. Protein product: CASSRSTEAFF.

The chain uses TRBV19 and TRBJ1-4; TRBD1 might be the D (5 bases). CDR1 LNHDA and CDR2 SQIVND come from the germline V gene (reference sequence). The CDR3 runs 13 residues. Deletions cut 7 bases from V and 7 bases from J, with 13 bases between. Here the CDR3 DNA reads TGTGCCAGTACCATTCCGGGGGGTGAAAAACTGTTTTTT. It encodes CASTIPGGEKLFF.

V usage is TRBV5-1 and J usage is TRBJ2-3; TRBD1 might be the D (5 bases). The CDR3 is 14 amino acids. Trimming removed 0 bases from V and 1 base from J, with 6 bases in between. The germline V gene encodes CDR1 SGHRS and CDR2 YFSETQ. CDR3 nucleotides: TGCGCCAGCAGCTTGGAACAGGGCACAGATACGCAGTATTTT. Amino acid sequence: CASSLEQGTDTQYF.

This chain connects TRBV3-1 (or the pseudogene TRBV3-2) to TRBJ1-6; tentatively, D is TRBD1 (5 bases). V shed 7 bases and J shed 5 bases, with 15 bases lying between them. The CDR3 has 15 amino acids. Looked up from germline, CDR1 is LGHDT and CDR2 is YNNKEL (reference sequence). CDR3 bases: TGTGCCAGCATCGAGATCGACAGCGATAATTCACCCCTCCACTTT. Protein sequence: CASIEIDSDNSPLHF.

The CDR3 loop reads CASSLDYQRNEQFF. In DNA form, the CDR3 reads TGTGCCAGCAGCTTGGACTACCAAAGGAATGAGCAGTTCTTC. The genes are TRBV5-4 and TRBJ2-1; D gene uncertain. CDR1 is SGHNT, CDR2 YYREEE, per germline (reference sequence). The CDR3 sequence is 14 residues long. V was trimmed by 0 bases and J by 7 bases, leaving 11 bases between them.